This T cell receptor (beta chain) came from a study of blood T cell repertoires in COVID-19. This clone appeared many times. In the original analysis: It was from reference gene primer amplification that nucleated cell counts were estimated. The data were produced by immunoSEQ multiplex PCR, yet TCRdb's version contains in-frame clones alone and is incomplete. D and trimming were read from the DNA, whereas the V and J calls and clone size are those reported in that table. This sample has roughly 200,000 clones; about 85% occur once, and the top ten carry approximately 25%. Germline loops: CDR1 MNHNS, CDR2 SASEGT. Trimming took off 3 bases at V and 0 bases at J, with 15 bases between the two ends. This CDR3 comprises 17 residues.

The sequenced sample consisted of PBMCs or T cells enriched from blood (not recorded which). This receptor was taken from a woman between 35 and 50 years old in a cohort exposed to, infected with or recovered from COVID-19 (not recorded which). The chain has TRBV6-1 and TRBJ1-3, with unresolved D. The CDR3 region has the DNA TGTGCCAGCAGTGAGAGACGGACTTATAGCTCTGGAAACACCATATATTTT. It codes for CASSERRTYSSGNTIYF.